What follows is one T cell receptor (beta chain) and its context. This entry is derived from a study of blood T cell repertoires in COVID-19. Trimming shortened V by 1 base and J by 0 bases, and 11 bases separated the two germline ends. Germline V CDR1 and CDR2: SGHTA, FQGNSA. The CDR3 totals 16 residues. Produced via immunoSEQ multiplex PCR; TCRdb's table is partial and in-frame only. The sample records more than 200,000 clones, under 90% being singletons. Enrollees, about 18 to 89 years old, lived in around 23 US areas. The rearrangement joins TRBV7-2 to TRBJ2-3; D uncertain. Material: PBMCs or T cells enriched from blood (not recorded which). The TCR was taken from a man in his sixties who had recovered from COVID-19. For the CDR3, the DNA is TGTGCCAGCAGCTTAGTCGGTGCTGCTAGCACAGATACGCAGTATTTT. This codes for CASSLVGAASTDTQYF.